A single sample gave rise to the 19 T cell receptor beta chains below, sequenced in a study of T cell responses to AZD1222 COVID-19 vaccine. Clones were read by immunoSEQ multiplex PCR, and TCRdb kept only the in-frame ones, dropping some. The table shows 180,000 or so clones, with approximately 90% occurring only once. The sample consisted of peripheral blood, taken 28 days after the second AZD1222 dose. All receptors come from an adult who received the AZD1222 COVID-19 vaccine.

This sequence joins TRBV18 and TRBJ2-7, with D possibly matching TRBD2 (6 bases). CDR3 length equals 13 residues. Germline CDR1 and CDR2: KGHSH and LQKENI. The ends were cut back, 9 bases at V and 5 bases at J, with 17 bases in the middle. CDR3 coding DNA: TGTGCCAGTTCGGTACGGGGGATCGACGAGCAGTACTTC. Amino acid sequence: CASSVRGIDEQYF. The complete variable domain, with remaining parts taken from reference TRBV18 and TRBJ2-7, reads NAGVMQNPRHLVRRRGQEARLRCSPMKGHSHVYWYRQLPEEGLKFMVYLQKENIIDESGMPKERFSAEFPKEGPSILRIQQVVRGDSAAYFCASSVRGIDEQYFGPGTRLTVT.

This chain links TRBV6-6 with TRBJ2-1; D unclear. Germline assignment: CDR1 MNHNY and CDR2 SVGAGI (reference sequence). The V and J ends lost 0 bases and 6 bases respectively, with 9 bases between them. The CDR3 has 14 amino acids. The CDR3 coding sequence is TGTGCCAGCAGTTACTCAATAGTTAGCAATGAGCAGTTCTTC. Translation gives CASSYSIVSNEQFF.

J is TRBJ2-7 and V is TRBV27; D unclear. V was clipped by 2 bases and J by 3 bases, with 2 bases between them. The CDR3 contains 11 residues. Germline V gives CDR1 MNHEY, CDR2 SMNVEV (reference sequence). The CDR3 DNA reads TGTGCCAGCAGTTTAAACTACGAGCAGTACTTC. It is translated as CASSLNYEQYF.

The V and J genes are TRBV5-1 and TRBJ1-6; maybe TRBD1 (5 bases). This CDR3 is built from 14 residues. CDR1 SGHRS and CDR2 YFSETQ come from the germline V gene. V dropped 4 bases and J dropped 7 bases, with 12 bases sitting between them. The CDR3 is CASSRDGFNSPLHF. The CDR3 DNA is TGCGCCAGCAGCCGGGACGGCTTCAATTCACCCCTCCACTTT.

The genes are TRBV28 and TRBJ1-2; 7 nucleotides agree with TRBD1. CDR1 and CDR2 (germline): MDHEN, SYDVKM. V was pared by 6 bases and J by 4 bases, with 8 bases of the junction left unmatched. The CDR3 extends over 14 amino acids. In DNA, the CDR3 is TGTGCCAGCAGCTCGGGACAGAGGTCCTATGGCTACACCTTC. Translating gives CASSSGQRSYGYTF.

The chain couples TRBV27 to TRBJ1-1; possibly TRBD1 for D (5 bases). Per germline, CDR1 MNHEY and CDR2 SMNVEV (reference sequence). The CDR3 has 11 residues. CDR3 protein: CAPLGGTEAFF. The CDR3 region has the DNA TGTGCTCCTCTCGGGGGCACTGAAGCTTTCTTT.

The chain has TRBV27 and TRBJ2-7, with a tentative D call TRBD2 (6 bases). The germline V gene encodes CDR1 MNHEY and CDR2 SMNVEV (reference sequence). The CDR3 extends over 14 amino acids. Trimming pared 3 bases from V and 2 bases from J, leaving 11 bases between. The CDR3 sequence is CASSFVSGAYEQYF. DNA of the CDR3: TGTGCCAGCAGTTTCGTCTCGGGGGCCTACGAGCAGTACTTC.

The chain employs TRBV3-1 (or the pseudogene TRBV3-2) and TRBJ1-1, with 10 bases fitting TRBD1. V lost 5 bases and J lost 10; bases outside the gene matches: 4. There are 12 residues in the CDR3. From germline, CDR1 is LGHDT and CDR2 YNNKEL (reference sequence). CDR3 coding DNA: TGTGCCAGCAGCATACGGACAGGGGGAGCTTTCTTT. Protein product: CASSIRTGGAFF.

The gene calls are TRBV6-5 and TRBJ2-3; 8 bases fit TRBD1. Trimming took 5 bases from V and 4 from J; bases not matched to a gene: 8. CDR1 MNHEY and CDR2 SVGAGI come from the germline V gene. This CDR3 has 15 residues. CDR3 DNA: TGTGCCAGCAGTCCCGACAGGGGTAGGGCAGATACGCAGTATTTT. Translation: CASSPDRGRADTQYF.

The chain couples TRBV2 to TRBJ2-7, with 9 bases matching TRBD1. The CDR3 extends over 15 amino acids. CDR1 is SNHLY and CDR2 is FYNNEI in the germline V gene. V lost 0 bases to trimming and J lost 5 bases; unmatched junction nucleotides: 5. The CDR3: CASSEAPGQGHEQYF. CDR3 coding DNA: TGTGCCAGCAGTGAAGCTCCGGGACAGGGCCACGAGCAGTACTTC.

This chain uses TRBV4-3 with TRBJ2-7, with TRBD1 identical over 8 bases. The V and J ends lost 2 bases and 7 bases, in that order; junction bases with no gene match: 10. Germline assignment: CDR1 LGHNA and CDR2 YSLEER. This CDR3 is built from 15 residues. The CDR3 is CASSQHTQGAGEQYF. CDR3 DNA sequence: TGCGCCAGCAGCCAACACACGCAGGGGGCGGGAGAGCAGTACTTC.

This clone showed up just a few times. The J gene is TRBJ2-1, the V gene TRBV5-1; no reliable D call. Germline V lookup: CDR1 SGHRS, CDR2 YFSETQ. The CDR3 sequence is 14 residues long. V shed 0 bases and J shed 0 bases, with 4 bases lying between them. This CDR3 is CASSLGGSYNEQFF. CDR3 nucleotides: TGCGCCAGCAGCTTGGGGGGCTCCTACAATGAGCAGTTCTTC.

A remark on this clone: In the same sample, other DNA sequences code for this CDR3. The chain combines TRBV9 with TRBJ1-2; D not resolved. The germline CDR1 and CDR2 sequences are SGDLS and YYNGEE. This CDR3 has 14 residues. Trimming pared 0 bases from V and 1 base from J, leaving 7 bases between. This chain's CDR3 is CASSVDRGNYGYTF. The DNA for the CDR3 is TGTGCCAGCAGCGTAGACCGCGGTAACTATGGCTACACCTTC.

This chain uses TRBV5-1 with TRBJ2-3; unclear D gene. The CDR3 runs to 17 residues. Germline V CDR1 and CDR2: SGHRS, YFSETQ. The germline V and J ends were trimmed by 4 bases and 6 bases, with 24 bases remaining between them. This chain's CDR3 is CASSAGPKIIFGDTQYF. The CDR3, as DNA: TGCGCCAGCAGCGCAGGCCCCAAGATAATTTTCGGGGATACGCAGTATTTT.

The J gene is TRBJ2-1, the V gene TRBV19; unclear D gene. Germline-derived CDR1 and CDR2 are LNHDA and SQIVND (reference sequence). The CDR3 has 16 residues. Trimming cost V 1 base and J 0 bases, with 10 bases left between them. CDR3 sequence: CASSIGVASSYNEQFF. Written as DNA, the CDR3 is TGTGCCAGTAGTATAGGGGTGGCGAGCTCCTACAATGAGCAGTTCTTC.

V is TRBV6-5 and J is TRBJ1-2; 10 bases are a match to TRBD1. This CDR3 spans 14 amino acids. Germline V gives CDR1 MNHEY, CDR2 SVGAGI. Unmatched junction bases numbered 13, after V lost 10 bases and J lost 8 bases. In DNA form, the CDR3 reads TGTGCCACCTCCCCGACAGGGGGCTGGTGGGGCTACACCTTC. Protein sequence: CATSPTGGWWGYTF.

This clone has just a few counts. This chain joins TRBV18 and TRBJ1-5; 7 bases align to TRBD1. There are 14 residues in the CDR3. J was trimmed by 4 bases and V by 4 bases; bases with no gene match: 4. Germline lookup yields CDR1 KGHSH and CDR2 LQKENI. The CDR3 nucleotides read TGTGCCAGCTCACAGGGGGCACCGAATCAGCCCCAGCATTTT. Protein product: CASSQGAPNQPQHF.

This clone was counted between two and nine times. V is TRBV6-6 and J is TRBJ1-5, with 9 nucleotides matching TRBD1. This CDR3 comprises 12 residues. Germline CDR1 and CDR2: MNHNY and SVGAGI (reference sequence). V dropped 10 bases and J dropped 4; count of bases not matched to a gene: 2. The CDR3 DNA is TGTGCCACGACAGGGGGTAATCAGCCCCAGCATTTT. Its translation is CATTGGNQPQHF.

The CDR3 loop is CASSNPGDSQNYGYTF. DNA of the CDR3: TGTGCCAGTAGTAACCCGGGGGACAGTCAAAACTATGGCTACACCTTC. The V gene is TRBV19, the J gene TRBJ1-2; 7 bases align to TRBD1. CDR1 and CDR2 (germline): LNHDA, SQIVND (reference sequence). CDR3 length: 16 residues. V shed 4 bases and J 2 bases; nucleotides not matched to a gene: 10.